This is a list of T cell receptor beta chains from one sample in a study of blood T cells in healthy people across ages. TCRdb called the 5' RACE reads again in MiXCR, with one record for every CDR3 protein. Of 600,000 to 800,000 distinct CDR3 sequences listed, over 20% are singletons. Sequencing was carried out using blood. The origin of the receptors is a man between 65 and 79 years old in good health. CDR3s include the opening cysteine and the closing phenylalanine or tryptophan. D genes are given only for firm matches. Expanded clones get a size class; other rows say once, few or many, or leave the size out.

length	J	V	D	size	DNA	CDR3
14	TRBJ2-7	TRBV24-1	TRBD2	NA	TGTGCCACCAGTGCCAGCGGGAGCTCCTACGAGCAGTACTTC	CATSASGSSYEQYF
14	TRBJ1-4	TRBV5-6	NA	many	TGTGCCAGCAGCATGGACAGCGGGAATGAAAAACTGTTTTTT	CASSMDSGNEKLFF
13	TRBJ2-5	TRBV29-1	NA	few	TGCAGCGTTGGTCGACAGGTCCAAGAGACCCAGTACTTC	CSVGRQVQETQYF
13	TRBJ2-5	TRBV7-9	NA	NA	TGTGCCAGCAGCTCCAGGTCCCAAGAGACCCAGTACTTC	CASSSRSQETQYF
18	TRBJ1-4	TRBV6-5	NA	few	TGTGCCAGCAGTTGCAGCCTGCCCAGTTTGGACGTCGGGACGTCATTGTTTTTT	CASSCSLPSLDVGTSLFF
11	TRBJ2-3	TRBV29-1	NA	NA	TGCAGCGTTGAGGGGGCAGATACGCAGTATTTT	CSVEGADTQYF
16	TRBJ2-3	TRBV20-1	TRBD2	few	TGCAGTGCTAGAGCCGGACTAGCGGGAGGCACAGATACGCAGTATTTT	CSARAGLAGGTDTQYF
14	TRBJ2-3	TRBV7-9	NA	NA	TGTGCCAGCAGCTCAGTCCGGGGCACCGATACGCAGTATTTT	CASSSVRGTDTQYF
11	TRBJ2-7	TRBV10-3	NA	few	TGTGCCATCAGTGAGTTAAACGAGCAGTACTTC	CAISELNEQYF
16	TRBJ2-1	TRBV9	TRBD2	few	TGTGCCAGCACTGCAGCGGGAGGGTTCTCCTACAATGAGCAGTTCTTC	CASTAAGGFSYNEQFF
17	TRBJ2-5	TRBV15	TRBD2	few	TGTGCCACCAGCAGATCCCCCCGCGGGAGCCACCAAGAGACCCAGTACTTC	CATSRSPRGSHQETQYF
15	TRBJ2-1	TRBV7-9	TRBD2	many	TGTGCCAGCAGCCCGGGGCTAGCGGCAAACAATGAGCAGTTCTTC	CASSPGLAANNEQFF
15	TRBJ2-1	TRBV5-1	TRBD2	NA	TGCGCCAGCAGCTTGTCACTAGCGGGTTTCAATGAGCAGTTCTTC	CASSLSLAGFNEQFF
13	TRBJ1-4	TRBV20-1	TRBD1	NA	TGCAGTGCTGACAGGGACAATAATGAAAAACTGTTTTTT	CSADRDNNEKLFF
17	TRBJ2-2	TRBV27	NA	NA	TGTGCCAGCAGTTTATCGACTTCCGGACACAATACCGGGGAGCTGTTTTTT	CASSLSTSGHNTGELFF
13	TRBJ1-1	TRBV29-1	TRBD1	few	TGCAGCGAGAGGACAGGGGCGAACACTGAAGCTTTCTTT	CSERTGANTEAFF
15	TRBJ1-1	TRBV5-1	TRBD1	NA	TGCGCCAGCAGCTTGGGCGGCAGGGGGAGGACTGAAGCTTTCTTT	CASSLGGRGRTEAFF
13	TRBJ2-5	TRBV20-1	TRBD1	NA	TGCAGTGCAGGGGACAGGGGGCGGGAGACCCAGTACTTC	CSAGDRGRETQYF
15	TRBJ2-7	TRBV4-1	NA	NA	TGCGCCAGCAGCCAAATCCCAGGGAGCTCCTACGAGCAGTACTTC	CASSQIPGSSYEQYF
17	TRBJ2-2	TRBV6-5	TRBD1	many	TGTGCCAGCAATCGGGACAGCGCTGCCGGGTTGACCGGGGAGCTGTTTTTT	CASNRDSAAGLTGELFF
18	TRBJ2-7	TRBV20-1	NA	few	TGCAGTGCAACCAACGCGGGACGGGCGAATGCTGGATCTTACGAGCAGTACTTC	CSATNAGRANAGSYEQYF
14	TRBJ2-7	TRBV2	NA	once	TGTGCCAGCAGTTTTCTGACACGCACCTACGAGCAGTACTTC	CASSFLTRTYEQYF
14	TRBJ1-2	TRBV12-3/TRBV12-4	NA	NA	TGTGCCAGCAGCCGACAAACTCAGGGCTATGGCTACACCTTC	CASSRQTQGYGYTF
14	TRBJ2-5	TRBV6-5	NA	few	TGTGCCAGCAGTTATCTTAGGCCCCAAGAGACCCAGTACTTC	CASSYLRPQETQYF
13	TRBJ2-7	TRBV5-6	TRBD1	NA	TGTGCCAGCAGCTACGGACAGGGGCAGGAGCAGTACTTC	CASSYGQGQEQYF
13	TRBJ2-1	TRBV7-3	TRBD1	NA	TGTGCCAGCAGCACCAGACAGGGTGGGGAGCAGTTCTTC	CASSTRQGGEQFF
15	TRBJ2-7	TRBV7-9	TRBD2	once	TGTGCCAGCAGCCTTATGGGCGGGAGCCAGGGCGAGCAGTACTTC	CASSLMGGSQGEQYF
13	TRBJ2-4	TRBV6-5	TRBD1	NA	TGTGCCAGCAGGCCGACAGGGCTGAACATTCAGTACTTC	CASRPTGLNIQYF
14	TRBJ2-3	TRBV20-1	TRBD2	NA	TGCAGTGCTAGTGTAGCGGGAGGGGGAGTTACGCAGTATTTT	CSASVAGGGVTQYF
14	TRBJ2-5	TRBV7-2	NA	few	TGTGCCAGCAGCTTATCTAGGACTGTTGAGACCCAGTACTTC	CASSLSRTVETQYF
13	TRBJ2-1	TRBV20-1	NA	NA	TGCAGTGTTCTGGAGCAGGCCTCGAATGAGCGGTTCTTC	CSVLEQASNERFF
15	TRBJ2-1	TRBV12-5	NA	NA	TGTGCTAGTGGGCCACGTCCCAGCTCCTACAATGAGCAGTTCTTC	CASGPRPSSYNEQFF
15	TRBJ2-2	TRBV28	NA	few	TGTGCCAGCAGTTTCGTAAGGCCCGACACCGGGGAGCTGTTTTTT	CASSFVRPDTGELFF
14	TRBJ2-7	TRBV10-3	NA	few	TGTGCCATCAGTGGCGGGACGGCCTCCTACGAGCAGTACTTC	CAISGGTASYEQYF
13	TRBJ2-7	TRBV14	TRBD1	NA	TGTGCCAGCAGCAACAGGGGTTTCTACGAGCAGTACTTC	CASSNRGFYEQYF
14	TRBJ1-4	TRBV10-3	NA	NA	TGTGCCATCAGCCAAGGGGGGGACGGTGAGGAACTGTTTTTT	CAISQGGDGEELFF
13	TRBJ2-3	TRBV12-3/TRBV12-4	TRBD1	few	TGTGCCAGCACGCCGGGACAGTACTCGTCGCAGTATTTT	CASTPGQYSSQYF
14	TRBJ2-1	TRBV20-1	NA	few	TGCAGTGCTAGAGATCAGGGCTGGCACAATGAGCAGTTCTTC	CSARDQGWHNEQFF
14	TRBJ2-1	TRBV9	NA	many	TGTGCCAGCAGCCCTTGGGGATCGGGCGATGAGCAGTTCTTC	CASSPWGSGDEQFF
13	TRBJ2-3	TRBV18	NA	few	TGTGCCAGCTCATGGTCAGGGCAAGATACGCAGTATTTT	CASSWSGQDTQYF
14	TRBJ2-3	TRBV20-1	TRBD2	NA	TGCAGTGCTAGAGGGGGGAGGGCCTCCGATACGCAGTATTTT	CSARGGRASDTQYF
15	TRBJ2-1	TRBV12-3/TRBV12-4	TRBD2	NA	TGTGCCAGCAGTAAGACTAGCGGGGGTTACAATGAGCAGTTCTTC	CASSKTSGGYNEQFF
14	TRBJ2-7	TRBV5-6	NA	NA	TGTGCCAGCAGCTTGGGGACAAGTCTCTACGAGCAGTACTTC	CASSLGTSLYEQYF
13	TRBJ1-4	TRBV6-5	NA	NA	TGTGCCAGCAGTTACACGGGGGGTGAAAAACTGTTTTTT	CASSYTGGEKLFF
15	TRBJ2-7	TRBV2	NA	NA	TGTGCCAGCAGTGAATACGAGGTTAGCTCCTACGAGCAGTACTTC	CASSEYEVSSYEQYF
13	TRBJ2-7	TRBV29-1	TRBD2	NA	TGCAGCGTTTCCACTAGCGGGAGCTCCGAGCAGTACTTC	CSVSTSGSSEQYF
16	TRBJ2-3	TRBV7-9	TRBD2	few	TGTGCCAGCAGCCACGGACTAGCGGGGTCCACAGATACGCAGTATTTT	CASSHGLAGSTDTQYF
17	TRBJ2-1	TRBV11-2	TRBD2	NA	TGTGCCAGCAGCTTAGATTTTGGCGGGAGGAGGTACAATGAGCAGTTCTTC	CASSLDFGGRRYNEQFF
14	TRBJ2-7	TRBV10-3	TRBD2	NA	TGTGCCATCAGTGACCATAGCGGGAGTTACGAGCAGTACTTC	CAISDHSGSYEQYF
16	TRBJ2-6	TRBV10-3	TRBD2	few	TGTGCCATCGGTGACATGGGAGGGCCTGGGGCCAACGTCCTGACTTTC	CAIGDMGGPGANVLTF
11	TRBJ2-5	TRBV6-2/TRBV6-3	NA	many	TGTGCCAGCCGGGAACGGGAGACCCAGTACTTC	CASRERETQYF